One T cell receptor (beta chain) is described in this entry. Its antigen is not identified. The sample belongs to a study of shared clonotypes between healthy human individuals. In the study overall: There were three CD4 naive, three CD4 memory, two CD8 naive and one CD8 memory plates per donor. Study-level points and caveats: When compared with the clonotypes that were shared by all four sorted-subset donors, the non-shared clonotypes turned out to have lower generation probabilities.

Method: immunoSEQ multiplex PCR; TCRdb's copy keeps in-frame clones and lacks some. The sample lists 550,000 to 800,000 clones, approximately 74% seen once, with roughly 1.7% in the top ten. Negatively enriched CD4+ T cells were divided by CD45RA into naive and memory. This sequence was found in a woman aged 30 to 39 in good health. Sequencing was done on a sample of memory CD4+ T cells sorted from blood. The subset here: CD45RA-negative fraction.

The CDR3 DNA sequence: TGTGCCAGCAGTGACACAGGGTACGAAAAACTGTTTTTT. It is translated as CASSDTGYEKLFF. V gene TRBV6-1 combines with J gene TRBJ1-4, with D possibly TRBD1 on 6 matching bases. Per the germline V gene, CDR1 is MNHNS and CDR2 is SASEGT. V lost 3 bases and J lost 8, with 10 bases in between. CDR3 size: 13 residues.